One sample yielded the 10 T cell receptor beta chains listed below, sequenced in a study of T cell responses to AZD1222 COVID-19 vaccine. Sequencing used immunoSEQ multiplex PCR; TCRdb keeps in-frame clones, though not all of them. The sample holds 140,000 to 150,000 clones, over 75% seen once. Material: peripheral blood, obtained on day 0 of AZD1222 vaccination. The receptor set was obtained from an adult in good health.

In DNA, the CDR3 is TGTGCCAGCAGCTTGATGATGGCGGGAGGGCCACGGGAGCAGTTCTTC. This translates into CASSLMMAGGPREQFF. This chain uses TRBV5-4 with TRBJ2-1, with 9 positions matching TRBD2. CDR3 length: 16 residues. Germline assignment: CDR1 SGHNT and CDR2 YYREEE (reference sequence). The J segment lost 10 bases and the V segment lost 1 base, leaving 12 bases of the junction unmatched. The variable domain in full, completed from reference TRBV5-4 and TRBJ2-1, reads ETGVTQSPTHLIKTRGQQVTLRCSSQSGHNTVSWYQQALGQGPQFIFQYYREEENGRGNFPPRFSGLQFPNYSSELNVNALELDDSALYLCASSLMMAGGPREQFFGPGTRLTVL.

This clone was seen just once. CDR3 nucleotide sequence: TGTGCCAGCAGCTTAGAGGGGTTCGAGCAGTACTTC. Translation gives CASSLEGFEQYF. The chain uses TRBV7-2 and TRBJ2-7; D perhaps matches TRBD1 (5 bases). The V end was cut by 1 base, the J end by 6 bases, with 7 bases between. The CDR3 is made up of 12 amino acids. Germline lookup yields CDR1 SGHTA and CDR2 FQGNSA.

The rearrangement joins TRBV6-2 or TRBV6-3 to TRBJ1-1; no firm D call. Germline values: CDR1 MNHEY, CDR2 SVGEGT. The CDR3 contains 14 residues. Between the trimmed V and J ends, which lost 2 bases and 1 base, there was a span of 8 bases. CDR3 amino acids: CASSYGETNTEAFF. DNA for the CDR3: TGTGCCAGCAGTTACGGGGAGACGAACACTGAAGCTTTCTTT.

V and J are TRBV28 and TRBJ1-5; TRBD1 matches 7 bases. In germline, CDR1 is MDHEN, CDR2 SYDVKM. With 10 bases clipped from V and 3 bases from J, the junction kept 6 bases outside the gene matches. This CDR3 has 13 residues. In DNA form, the CDR3 reads TGTGCCATAAGACAGGGCTTCAATCAGCCCCAGCATTTT. This codes for CAIRQGFNQPQHF.

The gene calls are TRBV27 and TRBJ1-5, with D uncertain. This CDR3 has 14 residues. The germline gives CDR1 MNHEY, CDR2 SMNVEV (reference sequence). V lost 7 bases to trimming and J lost 0 bases, with 10 bases between them. The CDR3 spells CASKLTYSNQPQHF. In nucleotides, the CDR3 is TGTGCCAGCAAGTTAACATATAGCAATCAGCCCCAGCATTTT.

The table lists this clone with a count of one. The genes are TRBV30 and TRBJ1-4; the D gene is possibly TRBD1 (6 bases). The length of the CDR3 is 16 residues. Germline-derived CDR1 and CDR2 are GTSNPN and SVGIG (reference sequence). Trimming took 4 bases from V and 8 from J, leaving 23 bases between them. The CDR3 bases are TGTGCCTGGACTGCTAGGCGGCAGGGGATATCCGAAAAACTGTTTTTT. Protein: CAWTARRQGISEKLFF.

The chain uses TRBV30 and TRBJ1-6; D perhaps matches TRBD1 (5 bases). In germline, CDR1 is GTSNPN, CDR2 SVGIG (reference sequence). Between the trimmed V and J ends, which lost 5 bases and 14 bases, there was a span of 28 bases. The CDR3 has 16 residues. In DNA, the CDR3 is TGTGCCTGGGCAGTTCCGACAAGCGGGGGATTTTTGGCCCTCCACTTT. It specifies CAWAVPTSGGFLALHF.

This clone showed up just a few times. The chain recombines TRBV19 with TRBJ1-3; 7 bases match TRBD1. The CDR3 extends over 15 amino acids. Looked up from germline, CDR1 is LNHDA and CDR2 is SQIVND (reference sequence). Germline trimming cut 8 bases from V and 4 bases from J; bases unmatched to any gene: 11. CDR3 in DNA: TGTGCCAGTTCCCTCGACAGGGCTACAGGAAACACCATATATTTT. Translated, it gives CASSLDRATGNTIYF. Combining the CDR3 with reference TRBV19 and TRBJ1-3 gives the whole variable domain DGGITQSPKYLFRKEGQNVTLSCEQNLNHDAMYWYRQDPGQGLRLIYYSQIVNDFQKGDIAEGYSVSREKKESFPLTVTSAQKNPTAFYLCASSLDRATGNTIYFGEGSWLTVV.

The chain is built from TRBV28 and TRBJ1-1; D may be TRBD1 (6 bases). CDR3 length: 13 residues. V dropped 8 bases and J dropped 3 bases, with 13 bases sitting between them. Per the germline V gene, CDR1 is MDHEN and CDR2 is SYDVKM. CDR3 sequence: CASVWGAHTEAFF. CDR3 bases: TGTGCCAGCGTGTGGGGGGCACACACTGAAGCTTTCTTT.

The V gene is TRBV3-1 (or the pseudogene TRBV3-2), the J gene TRBJ1-6; 10 bases line up with TRBD1. CDR3 length: 15 amino acids. Germline-derived CDR1 and CDR2 are LGHDT and YNNKEL (reference sequence). V lost 1 base, J lost 7 bases, and 1 base stayed unmatched. CDR3 nucleotide sequence: TGTGCCAGCAGCCAAGGGGGACAGGGGAATTCACCCCTCCACTTT. This sequence encodes CASSQGGQGNSPLHF.